Included here is one TCR beta chain sequence, with context. Its specificity is unknown. This sample includes further DNA sequences coding for the same CDR3. Every isolated RNA sample was fully reverse transcribed, so sequencing captured expressed TCRB transcripts. Here immunoSEQ multiplex PCR was the method, and the copy in TCRdb shows in-frame clones only, minus some. The sample yields hundreds of thousands of clones, under 15% seen once. The source of the sample is a study of beta chain features in type 1 diabetes. Whole-study findings and limits: Shorter TCRB CDR3s, moderately but significantly so, were found in Type 1 diabetes patients in all four CD4+ subsets.

The germline V gene has CDR1 SGDLS and CDR2 YYNGEE. V lost 0 bases to trimming and J lost 1 base, with 4 bases between them. This CDR3 spans 14 amino acids. The clonotype was recovered from a man between 18 and 35 years old with type 1 diabetes. Material for sequencing was naive CD4+ T cells from blood. The chain links TRBV9 to TRBJ2-2, with D unclear. The CDR3 is CASSVVLNTGELFF. The CDR3 DNA sequence: TGTGCCAGCAGCGTAGTCCTGAACACCGGGGAGCTGTTTTTT. The full variable domain, in which reference TRBV9 and TRBJ2-2 provide the parts outside the CDR3, is DSGVTQTPKHLITATGQRVTLRCSPRSGDLSVYWYQQSLDQGLQFLIQYYNGEERAKGNILERFSAQQFPDLHSELNLSSLELGDSALYFCASSVVLNTGELFFGEGSRLTVL.